This T cell receptor beta chain was recovered during a study of blood T cells in healthy people across ages. At the level of the study: About one barcoded beta molecule per two T cells came from capture by template switching.

Details on this clonotype: Its antigen is still unknown.

Germline lookup yields CDR1 SGHVS and CDR2 FQNEAQ. There are 15 residues in the CDR3. General study results and limits: A roughly linear age-dependent decrease characterized TCR beta diversity per million T cells. Long-lived donors had more naive CD4+ cells and higher diversity than aged donors.

Isolation of PBMCs gave at least 7 million cells per sample. A second PCR, run for roughly 7 to 11 cycles, used a sample-barcoded 5' primer plus a J-beta primer mix. Each CDR3 protein gets one entry after TCRdb re-called the 5' RACE reads with MiXCR. The sample yields more than 1.4 million distinct CDR3 sequences, approximately 38% seen once. The receptor was derived from a young woman in good health. The chain joins TRBV7-8 to TRBJ2-1; 10 bases are shared with TRBD2. Gene TRBJ2-7 matches the end of the DNA better, so the J call may be wrong. The material sequenced was blood. CDR3 bases: TGTGCCAGCAGCTTCCGACTAGCGGGTAACAATGAGCAGTACTTC. Protein product: CASSFRLAGNNEQYF.